This T cell receptor beta chain was found in a study of blood T cell repertoires in COVID-19. V lost 1 base and J lost 3, with 13 bases in between. Germline V gives CDR1 LGHNA, CDR2 YSLEER. The CDR3 spans 15 residues. The cohort comprised adults aged 18 to 89 years residing in under 25 US areas. Either two negative PCRs, clearance, or symptom resolution qualified Cohort 3 donors as recovered. Data came from immunoSEQ multiplex PCR; TCRdb stores just in-frame clones and leaves some out. The data hold roughly 200,000 clones, with about 90% observed a single time. The receptor was isolated from a man under 40 who had recovered from COVID-19. Sequencing was performed on PBMCs or T cells enriched from blood (not recorded which). The genes are TRBV4-3 and TRBJ2-7; D may be TRBD1 (5 bases). The CDR3 loop is CASSQAIPRVYEQYF. The CDR3 DNA reads TGCGCCAGCAGCCAAGCCATCCCCAGGGTCTACGAGCAGTACTTC.